This T cell receptor beta chain was sequenced in a study of shared clonotypes between healthy human individuals. Assay used: immunoSEQ multiplex PCR; TCRdb lists only in-frame clones, some missing. The sample has over a million clones; roughly 96% are singletons. Study-level results: Sequencing depth was a factor that was expected to affect clonotype sharing among donors. Naive CD4 clonotypes overlapped across several donors at about 5%.

Germline V CDR1 and CDR2: ENHRY, SYGVKD. V was pared by 4 bases and J by 3 bases, with 16 bases between. The CDR3 covers 15 residues. As for this clone: Its antigen is unknown.

This sequence was found in a man aged 30-40 years in good health. The sample was naive CD4+ T cells sorted from blood. Subset given: CD45RA+ positively selected. This sequence joins TRBV10-3 and TRBJ2-7; D possibly uses TRBD1 or TRBD2 (5 bases each). CDR3 DNA: TGTGCCATCAGTGGGGACCCCGTGGGCCTCTACGAGCAGTACTTC. Encoded protein: CAISGDPVGLYEQYF.